This TCR beta chain is from a study of brain T cells in children with intractable seizures. CDR3 length: 13 amino acids. V lost 3 bases to trimming and J lost 3 bases, with 6 bases between them. Germline lookup yields CDR1 SGDLS and CDR2 YYNGEE. Method: immunoSEQ multiplex PCR; TCRdb's copy keeps in-frame clones and lacks some. The table lists around 9,300 clones, more than 55% of them singletons. Surgery cases with the highest brain T cell transcript signatures were chosen for sequencing. The gene calls are TRBV9 and TRBJ2-2; D remains unclear. The TCR was taken from a girl aged 2-9 years with tuberous sclerosis and intractable seizures. The sample in question was resected brain tissue, obtained at surgery. This chain's CDR3 is CASSDTYTGELFF. The CDR3 DNA reads as TGTGCCAGCAGCGACACCTACACCGGGGAGCTGTTTTTT.